This T cell receptor (beta chain) was documented in a study of monozygotic twins with inflammatory bowel disease. One entry per CDR3 protein, without DNA, is what TCRdb gives after re-calling the 5' RACE reads. This sample's table reports roughly 330,000 distinct CDR3 sequences. This receptor was identified in a human donor with ulcerative colitis or Crohn's disease, or a healthy co-twin of an affected twin (not recorded which). Sequencing was carried out using blood.

The CDR3: CASSLDRKGEQYF. The J gene is TRBJ2-7, the V gene TRBV11-3. Looked up from germline, CDR1 is SGHNT and CDR2 is YENEEA. This CDR3 contains 13 residues.